This TCR beta chain was captured by sequencing in a study of blood T cell repertoires in COVID-19. Study summary: Acute-phase and convalescent COVID-19 samples originated in the United States, Italy and Spain. The cDNA or gDNA used as material had been derived from T cells, B-cell-depleted T cells, or PBMCs.

The CDR3 has 13 amino acids. V trimming: 6 bases; J trimming: 2 bases; junction bases outside the gene matches: 3. In the original analysis: Estimation of nucleated cell counts relied on the amplification of reference gene primers. Method: immunoSEQ multiplex PCR; TCRdb's copy keeps in-frame clones and lacks some. Clone size and the V and J calls come from that table; the DNA yielded D and trimming. The sample lists around 130,000 clones, around 77% seen once, with roughly 10% in the top ten. The origin of this receptor is a human donor in a cohort sampled during active COVID-19. The chain has TRBV12-3 or TRBV12-4 and TRBJ1-2, with 7 bases that match TRBD1. The sequencing input was peripheral blood. The CDR3, as DNA: TGTGCCAGCAGCACGGGACAGAACTATGGCTACACCTTC. Its protein is CASSTGQNYGYTF.